These T cell receptor beta chains were read from a single sample in a study of Tregs in tolerant kidney transplant recipients. The assay was immunoSEQ multiplex PCR, and TCRdb's table has in-frame clones only and misses some. The sample has roughly 40,000 clones, around 95% seen once. No antigen has been identified for these receptors. The material sequenced was Tregs from blood cultured with allogeneic cells. Receptors originate from a human donor in good health. Each CDR3 is given with its conserved first and last residue. D genes are given only for firm matches. Size values are once, few and many counts, or a class for expanded clones, and some rows have none.

J gene	V gene	D gene	clone size	CDR3 DNA	CDR3 protein
TRBJ2-7	TRBV10-1	TRBD1	.	TGCGCCAGCAGTCGACAGGGGGCCACCTCCTACGAGCAGTACTTC	CASSRQGATSYEQYF
TRBJ2-1	TRBV18	.	.	TGTGCCAGCTCACTTGGACAAATTAACAATGAGCAGTTCTTC	CASSLGQINNEQFF
TRBJ1-4	TRBV7-8	.	once	TGTGCCAGCAGCGTTGAAATTACAGGAAGGGATGAAAAACTGTTTTTT	CASSVEITGRDEKLFF
TRBJ1-2	TRBV7-2	TRBD1	.	TGTGCCAGCAGCTGGACAGGGGGCGCGGGCTATGGCTACACCTTC	CASSWTGGAGYGYTF
TRBJ2-7	TRBV14	TRBD1	.	TGTGCCAGCAGCCAACAGGACAGGGATACCTACGAGCAGTACTTC	CASSQQDRDTYEQYF
TRBJ2-1	TRBV9	.	.	TGTGCCAGCAGCGCCCGCCGATCTAGCGCGGCGATATACAATGAGCAGTTCTTC	CASSARRSSAAIYNEQFF
TRBJ2-3	TRBV7-8	TRBD2	.	TGTGCCAGCAGCTTAGCGTTGACTAGCGGGAGGGCAACAGATACGCAGTATTTT	CASSLALTSGRATDTQYF
TRBJ2-7	TRBV5-4	.	.	TGTGCCAGCAGCTTGCAGGGTAATGAGCAGTACTTC	CASSLQGNEQYF
TRBJ2-5	TRBV5-1	.	.	TGCGCCAGCAGCTTCGGGGAGACCCAGTACTTC	CASSFGETQYF
TRBJ1-4	TRBV6-1	.	.	TGTGCCAGCAGTGAGGGTCAGTACCGTGAAAAACTGTTTTTT	CASSEGQYREKLFF
TRBJ2-2	TRBV2	TRBD2	.	TGTGCCAGCACCCGGACTAGCGGAACAGCCCTTAACACCGGGGAGCTGTTTTTT	CASTRTSGTALNTGELFF
TRBJ2-7	TRBV20-1	.	.	TGCAGTGCTAGGGAATGGGACGAGCAGTACTTC	CSAREWDEQYF
TRBJ2-7	TRBV4-2	.	.	TGTGCCAGCAGCCAAGATCAGGCACTCTCCTACGAGCAGTACTTC	CASSQDQALSYEQYF
TRBJ2-1	TRBV25-1	.	.	TGTGCCAGCAGTTTCCGAGGGGGGGTTATCTCCTACAATGAGCAGTTCTTC	CASSFRGGVISYNEQFF
TRBJ2-7	TRBV7-8	.	.	TGTGCCAGCAGCTTAGCCTGGGAACGGTCCTACGAGCAGTACTTC	CASSLAWERSYEQYF
TRBJ1-1	TRBV7-9	TRBD1	.	TGTGCCAGCAGTTTGCGGGACAGGGGGCGTCGAACTGAAGCTTTCTTT	CASSLRDRGRRTEAFF
TRBJ1-5	TRBV30	TRBD1	.	TGTGCCTGGAGCGACAGGGGAGTTGCGCCCCAGCATTTT	CAWSDRGVAPQHF
TRBJ1-3	TRBV5-4	.	.	TGTGCCAGCAGCCAGGACTTTACAAACCTCTCTGGAAACACCATATATTTT	CASSQDFTNLSGNTIYF
TRBJ2-3	TRBV7-6	.	.	TGTGCCAGCAGCTCAAATCCAACTAGCACAGATACGCAGTATTTT	CASSSNPTSTDTQYF
TRBJ1-6	TRBV30	.	.	TGTGCCTGGGGTATCTCCGATAATTCACCCCTCCACTTT	CAWGISDNSPLHF
TRBJ1-1	TRBV7-3	.	.	TGTGCCAGCAGCTCTTCGGGGAACAGAGTCTCTGAAGCTTTCTTT	CASSSSGNRVSEAFF
TRBJ1-1	TRBV30	TRBD1	.	TGTGCCTGGGGACCGGACAGGGGGATATCCACTGAAGCTTTCTTT	CAWGPDRGISTEAFF
TRBJ1-1	TRBV7-9	.	.	TGTGCCAGCAGCTTAAGACCGGGACACTCAAGGAACACTGAAGCTTTCTTT	CASSLRPGHSRNTEAFF
TRBJ2-2	TRBV7-3	.	.	TGTGCCAGCAGCTCCCAGGCGAACACCGGGGAGCTGTTTTTT	CASSSQANTGELFF
TRBJ2-1	TRBV5-1	TRBD2	.	TGCGCCAGCAGCTTCCTAGCGGGAAGCTCCTACAATGAGCAGTTCTTC	CASSFLAGSSYNEQFF
TRBJ1-5	TRBV5-6	.	.	TGTGCCAGCAGCCCCCGGGGTGATCAGCCCCAGCATTTT	CASSPRGDQPQHF
TRBJ1-2	TRBV5-1	.	.	TGCGCCAGCAGCTTGGGAACAGTAGGGACCTATGGCTACACCTTC	CASSLGTVGTYGYTF
TRBJ2-3	TRBV7-8	.	.	TGTGCCAGCAGACGGAGCACAGATACGCAGTATTTT	CASRRSTDTQYF
TRBJ2-7	TRBV19	.	.	TGTGCCAGTAGTTGGACGTGGGGCTACGAGCAGTACTTC	CASSWTWGYEQYF
TRBJ1-1	TRBV18	TRBD1	once	TGTGCCAGCTCAACACCGTCCGGGACAGGGACTCGAGGGGACACTGAAGCTTTCTTT	CASSTPSGTGTRGDTEAFF
TRBJ1-2	TRBV11-2	.	.	TGTGCCAGCCGACCGGGGCAGGGGTGGGGAACCTATGGCTACACCTTC	CASRPGQGWGTYGYTF
TRBJ2-7	TRBV10-3	TRBD2	.	TGTGCCATCAGTGAGTCGTGGGAGGGCCGTACCTACGAGCAGTACTTC	CAISESWEGRTYEQYF
TRBJ2-1	TRBV5-1	TRBD2	.	TGCGCCAGCAGCTCCGGCCGACTAGCAGGCTCCTACAATGAGCAGTTCTTC	CASSSGRLAGSYNEQFF
TRBJ2-1	TRBV9	.	.	TGTGCCAGCAGCGTAATGGGGAGCTCCTACAATGAGCAGTTCTTC	CASSVMGSSYNEQFF
TRBJ1-2	TRBV19	.	.	TGTGCCAGTAGTATAGGTGGCGGTGCTAACTATGGCTACACCTTC	CASSIGGGANYGYTF
TRBJ1-1	TRBV5-1	.	.	TGCGCCAGCAGCGCCTTAAAGGGGGTGAACACTGAAGCTTTCTTT	CASSALKGVNTEAFF
TRBJ1-1	TRBV7-9	.	.	TGTGCCAGCAGCTTAGCTTTTTCTGTGGGCGGACTGAACACTGAAGCTTTCTTT	CASSLAFSVGGLNTEAFF
TRBJ1-1	TRBV7-9	.	.	TGTGCCAGCAGCACCCGAGTGGGGGGCACTGAAGCTTTCTTT	CASSTRVGGTEAFF
TRBJ2-7	TRBV20-1	.	.	TGCAGTGCTCACGAGGATTACGAGCAGTACTTC	CSAHEDYEQYF
TRBJ2-5	TRBV5-1	.	once	TGCGCCAGCAGCCCCTTTATTGGGGTGACTCGAAAAGAGACCCAGTACTTC	CASSPFIGVTRKETQYF
TRBJ2-7	TRBV6-1	.	.	TGTGCCAGCAGTGAAGCAGGCAGCTACGAGCAGTACTTC	CASSEAGSYEQYF
TRBJ1-5	TRBV2	.	.	TGTGCCAGCACCCGTGGAGGGGGTTCTCAGCCCCAGCATTTT	CASTRGGGSQPQHF
TRBJ1-1	TRBV5-1	.	.	TGCGCCAGCAGTGGGTACACTGAAGCTTTCTTT	CASSGYTEAFF
TRBJ2-5	TRBV6-1	TRBD2	.	TGTGCCAGCAGTGAATCTAGCGGGAGACAAGAGACCCAGTACTTC	CASSESSGRQETQYF
TRBJ2-3	TRBV5-6	TRBD2	once	TGTGCCAGCAGCTTGGTGGCCCCGCTAGCGGGAGGGCCGCATACGCAGTATTTT	CASSLVAPLAGGPHTQYF
TRBJ1-2	TRBV19	.	.	TGTGCCAGTATAGGACTTAACTATGGCTACACCTTC	CASIGLNYGYTF
TRBJ1-1	TRBV7-8	.	.	TGTGCCAGCAGCCCAATCGACTATAACACTGAAGCTTTCTTT	CASSPIDYNTEAFF
TRBJ1-1	TRBV10-1	TRBD1	.	TGCGCCAGCAGGGCAGGACAGGGCGAGAACACTGAAGCTTTCTTT	CASRAGQGENTEAFF
TRBJ2-3	TRBV10-1	.	.	TGCGCCAGCAGCCTGGGGTCACGCGCAGGTACGCAGTATTTT	CASSLGSRAGTQYF
TRBJ2-5	TRBV4-1	TRBD1	.	TGCGCCAGCAGCCAAGATGACAGGGCTGTTAAGACCCAGTACTTC	CASSQDDRAVKTQYF
TRBJ1-1	TRBV5-1	.	.	TGCGCCAGCAGCTTGGATAACAGGAGAGCTTTCTTT	CASSLDNRRAFF
TRBJ1-3	TRBV5-1	.	.	TGCGCCAGCAGCTTAGGTTCAGGTTTTAACACTGGAAACACCATATATTTT	CASSLGSGFNTGNTIYF
TRBJ2-2	TRBV7-9	TRBD2	.	TGTGCCAGCAGCGGCGGACTAGCGGGAGGGCCGAGCACCGGGGAGCTGTTTTTT	CASSGGLAGGPSTGELFF
TRBJ1-5	TRBV18	TRBD1	.	TGTGCCAGCTCACCCGGGACAGGTGGCAATCAGCCCCAGCATTTT	CASSPGTGGNQPQHF
TRBJ1-5	TRBV27	TRBD1	few	TGTGCCAGCAGTTCGGGACAGGGGGTTTATAGCAATCAGCCCCAGCATTTT	CASSSGQGVYSNQPQHF
TRBJ2-3	TRBV6-6	TRBD2	.	TGTGCCAGCAGTTACTTTCCTAGCGGGGGGCCGACGCAGTATTTT	CASSYFPSGGPTQYF
TRBJ2-3	TRBV29-1	.	.	TGCAGCGCTCTTGGACTGCGCACAGATACGCAGTATTTT	CSALGLRTDTQYF
TRBJ1-3	TRBV19	.	.	TGTGCCAGTAGTATAGCGGGGAGCTCTGGAAACACCATATATTTT	CASSIAGSSGNTIYF
TRBJ1-1	TRBV5-1	.	.	TGCGCCAGCAGCCCCGGACCCACTGAAGCTTTCTTT	CASSPGPTEAFF
TRBJ1-5	TRBV6-1	.	.	TGTGCCAGCACGGGGGCACCTAATCAGCCCCAGCATTTT	CASTGAPNQPQHF